The T cell receptor (beta chain) under discussion was sequenced for a study of blood T cell repertoires in COVID-19. About the study: Italy, Spain and the United States were the sources of the convalescent and acute COVID-19 samples.

This clone was detected only once. Assay used: immunoSEQ multiplex PCR; TCRdb lists only in-frame clones, some missing. The repertoire holds around 200,000 clones, with approximately 86% as singletons. The V end was cut by 8 bases, the J end by 6 bases, with 14 bases between. The CDR3 covers 13 residues. This receptor was obtained from a middle-aged man with active or convalescent COVID-19. The rearrangement links TRBV12-3 or TRBV12-4 to TRBJ1-5; D uncertain. What was sequenced was peripheral blood. The CDR3 reads CASASTGSQPQHF. The CDR3 DNA reads as TGTGCCAGCGCGTCCACGGGGAGTCAGCCCCAGCATTTT.